The entry below gives a single T cell receptor (beta chain) sequence along with its context. The antigen remains undetermined. This cohort consisted of healthy bone marrow donors. The data were taken from a study of cytomegalovirus exposure and HLA in healthy donors. For the study at large: From donors who were HLA-typed, an early data release held about 85 million unique TCRs. Study results and limitations: CMV serostatus was the only immune exposure information that was available.

CDR1 and CDR2 from the germline V gene are SGHTA and FQGNSA. This CDR3 spans 16 amino acids. Trimming took off 1 base at V and 4 bases at J, with 14 bases between the two ends. A multiplex PCR was run with 60 Vbeta primers and 13 Jbeta primers. Assay used: immunoSEQ multiplex PCR; TCRdb lists only in-frame clones, some missing. Found here are 190,000 or so clones, around 83% of them singletons; the top ten hold around 1.7%. The material sequenced was PBMCs. This chain connects TRBV7-2 to TRBJ1-5, with a weak D call TRBD1 (5 bases). The TCR sequence derives from a man in his forties or fifties in good health and CMV-seronegative. The CDR3 bases are TGTGCCAGCAGCTTAGTGGCGACAGAGAAAAATCAGCCCCAGCATTTT. Amino acid sequence: CASSLVATEKNQPQHF.